The clone carrying this T cell receptor beta chain came up many times. This specimen belongs to a study of T cells in Graves' hyperthyroidism and ophthalmopathy. Regions amplified from RNA transcripts were the TCR beta CDR3 regions. The primer set for the first-round RT-PCR of the TCR CDR3 was HTBI. Using its own MiXCR run on the multiplex PCR reads, TCRdb lists one record per CDR3 protein. The top ten hold over 7.5% of the sample, which has some 720,000 distinct CDR3 sequences, about 15% seen once. Patients were excluded for uncontrolled infection, other autoimmune disease, pregnancy or lactation. A 10 ml volume of fresh peripheral blood provided the PBMCs. V shed 6 bases and J 0 bases; nucleotides not matched to a gene: 10. This CDR3 contains 16 residues.

This TCR came from a man younger than 30 with Graves' hyperthyroidism. Input material: blood. The rearrangement uses TRBV12-3 or TRBV12-4 and TRBJ2-7; 8 positions match TRBD2. The CDR3 protein is CASSGGSGGVSYEQYF. The CDR3 DNA is TGTGCCAGCAGCGGGGGGTCGGGAGGGGTCTCCTACGAGCAGTACTTC.